Listed below are T cell receptor beta chains from one sample, sequenced in a study of blood T cell repertoires in COVID-19. The method was immunoSEQ multiplex PCR; TCRdb's version includes in-frame clones alone and lacks a portion of them. Seen here are a few hundred thousand clones, approximately 88% observed once, and the top ten hold over 9.5%. The sequenced material came from peripheral blood. The receptors were sampled from a woman aged 50 to 60 with COVID-19, enrolled during active disease. The CDR3 runs from the conserved cysteine through the conserved F or W.

TRBJ1-2	TRBV15	CATTTSTGWVSYGYTF
TRBJ1-1	TRBV5-1	CASSPRIRDRGAEAFF
TRBJ2-6	TRBV7-9	CASSTSTGGGPGANVLTF
TRBJ1-2	TRBV11-2	CASSSGINYGYTF
TRBJ1-2	TRBV5-5	CASSLSGNYGYTF
TRBJ1-3	TRBV11-3	CASSLDTTSGNTIYF
TRBJ1-5	TRBV11-2	CASSLAVHGGHQPQHF
TRBJ1-4	TRBV12-5	CASGVGATGRWANEKLFF
TRBJ1-2	TRBV19	CASSTGTGPNYGYTF
TRBJ1-2	TRBV7-9	CASSVSWAGYGYTF
TRBJ2-7	TRBV10-1	CASSEGSSYEQYF
TRBJ1-2	TRBV30	CAWSVGRNYGYTF
TRBJ1-4	TRBV11-1	CASSFAGTGSEKLFF
TRBJ1-5	TRBV9	CASSGSDVDSNQPQHF
TRBJ2-7	TRBV5-1	CASSPGAGLGGEQYF
TRBJ1-3	TRBV18	CASSQGQGLAGNTIYF
TRBJ1-2	TRBV13	CASSLEQGGYTF
TRBJ1-3	TRBV11-2	CASSLSAGASSGNTIYF
TRBJ1-6	TRBV7-9	CASARTGGISPLHF
TRBJ2-2	TRBV6-5	CASSYPPGLRTGELFF
TRBJ1-6	TRBV5-1	CASSLVFAQYNSPLHF
TRBJ2-3	TRBV9	CASSVVASGGDTQYF
TRBJ1-1	TRBV4-1	CASPSGKNMNTEAFF
TRBJ1-5	TRBV30	CAWSEDRGPQPQHF
TRBJ1-1	TRBV12-5	CASGLPGNTEAFF
TRBJ2-7	TRBV6-5	CASRPDRGSPYEQYF
TRBJ1-3	TRBV28	CASSPGAGVGNTIYF
TRBJ1-4	TRBV4-1	CASSQDLAGIGELFF
TRBJ1-2	TRBV28	CASTQGLSNYGYTF
TRBJ2-3	TRBV9	CASSAQISTRGTGDTQYF
TRBJ1-4	TRBV28	CASSFGSQGINEKLFF
TRBJ2-3	TRBV6-1	CASSEAVGTQYF